This entry lists 16 T cell receptor beta chains sequenced from one sample in a study of beta chain features in type 1 diabetes. As every portion of the isolated RNA was reverse transcribed, the sequencing read expressed TCRB transcripts. The method was immunoSEQ multiplex PCR; TCRdb's version includes in-frame clones alone and lacks a portion of them. The profile covers 500,000 to 800,000 clones, with under 15% appearing a single time and 0.09% to 0.15% taken by the ten largest. For these TCRs, the target antigens are not known. Study-wide findings and caveats: Across all four CD4+ subsets, people with type 1 diabetes showed modestly shorter TCRB CDR3s.

The sample comprised naive CD4+ T cells from blood. The receptors originated from a man under 40 with type 1 diabetes.

This clone was recorded a few times. This rearrangement joins TRBV9 to TRBJ1-2, with D possibly being TRBD1 (6 bases). Germline-derived CDR1 and CDR2 are SGDLS and YYNGEE. This CDR3 contains 15 residues. V was cut by 4 bases and J by 2 bases, with 15 bases left in between. CDR3 residues: CASSPRQDPNYGYTF. The CDR3 DNA reads TGTGCCAGCAGCCCCCGACAGGATCCCAACTATGGCTACACCTTC.

This clone was observed a handful of times. The V call is TRBV4-3, the J call TRBJ1-1, with TRBD1 matching over 7 bases. V gave up 2 bases and J gave up 1 base; unmatched junction bases: 10. Germline V lookup: CDR1 LGHNA, CDR2 YSLEER. This CDR3 is built from 17 residues. This CDR3 reads CASSQSTGRSANTEAFF. In DNA form, the CDR3 reads TGCGCCAGCAGCCAATCGACAGGGCGTTCCGCGAACACTGAAGCTTTCTTT.

This sequence joins TRBV5-1 and TRBJ1-2; a weak D match, TRBD1 (5 bases). Trimming stripped 0 bases from V and 8 bases from J, with 11 bases between. CDR3 length: 13 amino acids. Germline V gene sequence: CDR1 SGHRS, CDR2 YFSETQ. The CDR3 DNA reads TGCGCCAGCAGCTTGGATCAGGGTCGGGGCTACACCTTC. This gives the protein CASSLDQGRGYTF.

This clone appeared a few times. The chain carries TRBV5-4 and TRBJ1-6; a weak D match, TRBD1 (5 bases). Germline-derived CDR1 and CDR2 are SGHNT and YYREEE (reference sequence). The CDR3 extends over 15 amino acids. Trimming removed 2 bases from V and 7 bases from J, with 13 bases in between. CDR3 loop: CASSFREQVNSPLHF. CDR3 coding DNA: TGTGCCAGCAGCTTCAGGGAACAGGTGAATTCACCCCTCCACTTT. Full variable domain (outside the CDR3, taken from reference TRBV5-4 and TRBJ1-6): ETGVTQSPTHLIKTRGQQVTLRCSSQSGHNTVSWYQQALGQGPQFIFQYYREEENGRGNFPPRFSGLQFPNYSSELNVNALELDDSALYLCASSFREQVNSPLHFGNGTRLTVT.

This chain connects TRBV6-6 to TRBJ1-1; 8 bases are shared with TRBD1. Germline V gene data show CDR1 as MNHNY and CDR2 as SVGAGI (reference sequence). The CDR3 runs 13 residues. V shed 10 bases, J shed 5 bases, and the junction held 9 bases outside the gene matches. Here the CDR3 DNA reads TGTGCCAACCGGGACAGGCCAGCGACTGAAGCTTTCTTT. Translation gives CANRDRPATEAFF.

This clone occurred a few times. The chain links TRBV7-2 to TRBJ2-1; D is possibly TRBD2 (6 bases). Looked up from germline, CDR1 is SGHTA and CDR2 is FQGNSA. This CDR3 contains 14 residues. The germline V and J ends were trimmed by 1 base and 8 bases, with 12 bases remaining between them. The chain's CDR3 is CASSLDGRRDEQFF. The DNA for the CDR3 is TGTGCCAGCAGCTTAGATGGTAGGAGGGATGAGCAGTTCTTC. The whole variable domain, remainder taken from reference TRBV7-2 and TRBJ2-1, is GAGVSQSPSNKVTEKGKDVELRCDPISGHTALYWYRQSLGQGLEFLIYFQGNSAPDKSGLPSDRFSAERTGGSVSTLTIQRTQQEDSAVYLCASSLDGRRDEQFFGPGTRLTVL.

Only a few counts were recorded for this clone. The V and J genes are TRBV4-2 and TRBJ2-5, with 9 bases lining up with TRBD2. The germline gives CDR1 LGHNA, CDR2 YNFKEQ. V shed 3 bases, J shed 3 bases, and the junction held 5 bases outside the gene matches. The CDR3 consists of 15 residues. CDR3: CASSHSTSGKETQYF. The CDR3 region has the DNA TGTGCCAGCAGCCATTCGACTAGCGGAAAAGAGACCCAGTACTTC.

This clone has more than one count but fewer than ten. V usage is TRBV7-3 and J usage is TRBJ2-1; 7 bases match TRBD2. Germline trimming cut 1 base from V and 13 bases from J; bases unmatched to any gene: 7. The CDR3 sequence is 13 residues long. In germline, CDR1 is SGHTA, CDR2 FQGTGA. The CDR3, as DNA: TGTGCCAGCAGCTTAAGCCGGGGGGATGGACAGTTCTTC. This gives the protein CASSLSRGDGQFF.

The gene calls are TRBV4-1 and TRBJ2-5; D is uncertain. The V gene's germline CDR1 is MGHRA and CDR2 YSYEKL. The CDR3 runs 14 residues. V dropped 0 bases and J dropped 7 bases, with 12 bases sitting between them. CDR3: CASSQDLTARTQYF. The CDR3 bases are TGCGCCAGCAGCCAAGATCTCACAGCTAGGACCCAGTACTTC.

The genes are TRBV6-6 and TRBJ2-1; 9 bases align to TRBD1. The CDR3 runs 16 residues. Germline CDR1 and CDR2: MNHNY and SVGAGI (reference sequence). V lost 5 bases to trimming and J lost 8 bases; unmatched junction nucleotides: 13. For the CDR3, the DNA is TGTGCCAGCAGTGCCCCGGGACAGGGAGGGTTCCATGAGCAGTTCTTC. Amino acid sequence: CASSAPGQGGFHEQFF.

The chain carries TRBV25-1 and TRBJ1-4, with 9 bases lining up with TRBD1. Germline trimming cut 3 bases from V and 2 bases from J; bases unmatched to any gene: 4. Germline CDR1 and CDR2: MGHDK and SYGVNS. The length of the CDR3 is 16 residues. The CDR3 here is CASSEGQGHTNEKLFF. CDR3 sequence (DNA): TGTGCCAGCAGTGAGGGACAGGGCCATACTAATGAAAAACTGTTTTTT.

The V gene is TRBV2, the J gene TRBJ2-1; D uncertain. The CDR3 length is 11 residues. CDR1 is SNHLY and CDR2 is FYNNEI in the germline V gene. V shed 9 bases and J shed 7 bases, with 10 bases lying between them. The CDR3 sequence is CASLALNEQFF. The CDR3 region has the DNA TGTGCCAGTCTGGCCTTGAATGAGCAGTTCTTC.

J is TRBJ1-6 and V is TRBV7-9; D is unclear. In germline, CDR1 is SEHNR, CDR2 FQNEAQ (reference sequence). Trimming took off 3 bases at V and 12 bases at J, with 9 bases between the two ends. The CDR3 length is 12 residues. In DNA form, the CDR3 reads TGTGCCAGCAGCTTCGGCGGTTTACCCCTCCACTTT. It specifies CASSFGGLPLHF.

The V call is TRBV6-5, the J call TRBJ1-6; D call uncertain. CDR3 length: 14 amino acids. Germline V gives CDR1 MNHEY, CDR2 SVGAGI. V was trimmed by 7 bases and J by 10 bases, leaving 17 bases between them. This CDR3 is CASNGRRQGSPLHF. CDR3 sequence (DNA): TGTGCCAGCAACGGGCGGCGCCAAGGGTCACCCCTCCACTTT.

The chain joins TRBV5-1 to TRBJ2-7; possibly TRBD1 for D (5 bases). The CDR3 sequence is 14 residues long. The V end was cut by 6 bases, the J end by 4 bases, with 17 bases between. The germline V gene encodes CDR1 SGHRS and CDR2 YFSETQ. The CDR3 loop is CASTTTVGQYEQYF. CDR3 DNA: TGCGCCAGCACTACGACAGTGGGGCAGTACGAGCAGTACTTC.

There are a few counts of this clone. CDR3 bases: TGTGCCAGCAGCCAAGGGGGGAGCTCCTACAATGAGCAGTTCTTC. This codes for CASSQGGSSYNEQFF. The chain uses TRBV7-2 and TRBJ2-1; D tentatively fits TRBD1 or TRBD2 (6 bases each). Germline V gives CDR1 SGHTA, CDR2 FQGNSA. This CDR3 has 15 amino acids. Trimming cost V 5 bases and J 0 bases, with 11 bases left between them.